These T cell receptor beta chains were read from a single sample in a study of T-cell reconstitution after alpha-beta-depleted transplantation in children. Each CDR3 protein is one row after TCRdb ran MiXCR on the PCR reads. The top ten hold under 6% of the sample, which has 700,000 to 950,000 distinct CDR3 sequences, around 17% seen once. This material consisted of PBMCs, mostly from graft donor cells, taken 360 days after TCRalphabeta/CD19-depleted stem cell transplant. The receptors here all came from a male patient aged 10 to 17 who had a stem cell transplant for acute lymphoblastic leukemia, so the T cells may come from the graft donor. The conserved cysteine and the conserved F or W are not part of the CDR3 here. Fields, in order: J gene, V gene, CDR3 protein.

TRBJ1-5	TRBV24-1	ATSDSGTRSYQPQH
TRBJ2-3	TRBV30	AWSGPGQGMGDTQY
TRBJ1-2	TRBV5-1	ASSLESAGFDGYT
TRBJ2-4	TRBV20-1	SARDLGDGAKNIQY
TRBJ1-6	TRBV18	ASSPDSSSYNSPLH
TRBJ2-1	TRBV2	ASRFGAGYNNEQF
TRBJ1-5	TRBV20-1	SAARVYRDRPQH
TRBJ2-4	TRBV4-1	ASSQPRDRSGKNIQY
TRBJ2-7	TRBV7-9	ASRQADRYYEQY
TRBJ2-7	TRBV3-1	ASSPEYPSYEQY
TRBJ1-3	TRBV4-1	ASSQVRDGRAIPGNTIY
TRBJ2-7	TRBV5-1	ASRTGGDYEQY
TRBJ2-2	TRBV5-1	ANSLAVTGATGELF
TRBJ2-7	TRBV7-6	ASSLAPTGAYEQY
TRBJ2-3	TRBV12-3/TRBV12-4	ASCSKLTGPRDTDTQY
TRBJ1-1	TRBV5-1	ASQTGTMNTEAF
TRBJ2-1	TRBV5-1	ASSLFGLSSYNEQF
TRBJ2-1	TRBV20-1	SARDISGGSYNEQF
TRBJ2-1	TRBV25-1	ASLAEYYNEQF
TRBJ1-2	TRBV6-5	ASRPPNYGYT
TRBJ1-2	TRBV7-9	ASSLGEGRLYGYT
TRBJ1-2	TRBV9	ASSVDAGANYGYT
TRBJ2-5	TRBV28	ASSWGEGSYQETQY
TRBJ2-1	TRBV15	ATSRFIAGPSQRNNEQF
TRBJ2-5	TRBV20-1	SAYTYIQETQY
TRBJ2-2	TRBV3-1	ASSQDEAVGWTGELF
TRBJ1-1	TRBV29-1	SVAPGQDPPEAF
TRBJ2-7	TRBV7-9	ASSSEGAYEQY
TRBJ2-7	TRBV20-1	SARDTRLAGGPYEQY
TRBJ2-5	TRBV9	ASSVEWTSMQETQY
TRBJ2-1	TRBV29-1	SGKRDSSYNEQF
TRBJ2-1	TRBV20-1	SARPSDRGHNEQF
TRBJ2-2	TRBV5-6	ASSLGWELF
TRBJ2-5	TRBV7-8	ASSSFTGQGWETQY
TRBJ2-1	TRBV12-3/TRBV12-4	ASTPVPNEQF
TRBJ2-5	TRBV2	ASLREGETQY
TRBJ2-1	TRBV10-3	AISAPGTVNEQF
TRBJ2-4	TRBV24-1	ATNRQGMRAKNIQY
TRBJ1-5	TRBV15	ATRTDNQPQH
TRBJ2-3	TRBV6-5	ASSYQGTSGTDTQY
TRBJ2-1	TRBV3-1	ASSTQRTGTRNEQF